This TCR beta chain was obtained from a study of long-term antiretroviral therapy in people with HIV. In germline, CDR1 is LNHDA, CDR2 SQIVND (reference sequence). V was cut by 1 base and J by 0 bases, with 9 bases left in between. CDR3 length: 15 residues. Runs used v3.0 of the immunoSEQ assay and were done at survey level. Assay used: immunoSEQ multiplex PCR; TCRdb lists only in-frame clones, some missing. Altogether 30,000 to 40,000 clones are present, 70% to 80% being singletons, with the ten largest covering approximately 2.9%. This clonotype originated in a man between 18 and 29 years old with HIV. This chain joins TRBV19 and TRBJ1-1; no firm D call. Here the sequenced sample was unsorted PBMCs, taken 1.9 years after starting antiretroviral therapy. The CDR3 nucleotides are TGTGCCAGTAGTATAGTCAGCATCATGAACACTGAAGCTTTCTTT. This translates into CASSIVSIMNTEAFF.